This TCR beta chain was retrieved from a study of shared T cell receptors in the human thymus. The method was immunoSEQ multiplex PCR; TCRdb's version includes in-frame clones alone and lacks a portion of them. The sample lists over 650,000 clones; more than 75% were seen once. The germline gives CDR1 MNHNY, CDR2 SVGAGI (reference sequence). The junction had 10 bases not matched to a gene; V was cut back by 7 bases and J by 4 bases. The CDR3 runs to 14 residues. In its sample, this clone was seen once. The data also belong to a second study, concerning human thymus T cells.

This TCR was sampled from a boy younger than two with a congenital heart defect. The V and J genes are TRBV6-6 and TRBJ2-7, with 7 bases identical to TRBD2. Sample: thymocytes. CDR3 nucleotides: TGTGCCAGCAACGGGGGAGGGGAGAGGTACGAGCAGTACTTC. As protein: CASNGGGERYEQYF.